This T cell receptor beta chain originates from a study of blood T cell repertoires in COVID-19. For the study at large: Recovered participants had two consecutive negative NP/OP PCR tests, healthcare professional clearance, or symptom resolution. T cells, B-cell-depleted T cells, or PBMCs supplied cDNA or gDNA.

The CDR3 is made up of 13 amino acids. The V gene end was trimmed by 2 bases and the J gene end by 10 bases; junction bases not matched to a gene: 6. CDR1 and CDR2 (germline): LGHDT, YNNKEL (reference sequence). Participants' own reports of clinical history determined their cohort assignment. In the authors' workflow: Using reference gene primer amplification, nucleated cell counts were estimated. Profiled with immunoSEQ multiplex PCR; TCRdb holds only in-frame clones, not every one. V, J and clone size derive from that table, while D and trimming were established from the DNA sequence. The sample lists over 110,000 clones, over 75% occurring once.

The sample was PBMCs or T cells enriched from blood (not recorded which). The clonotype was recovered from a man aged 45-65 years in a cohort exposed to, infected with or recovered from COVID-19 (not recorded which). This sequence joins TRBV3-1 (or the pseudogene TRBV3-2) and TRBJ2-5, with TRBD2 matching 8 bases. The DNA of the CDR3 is TGTGCCAGCAGCCAACTACGGGAGGGGTTCCAGTACTTC. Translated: CASSQLREGFQYF.